The next 29 T cell receptor beta chains were all read from a single sample in a study of OX40 agonist ivuxolimab in advanced cancers. The method behind the library was the immunoSEQ multiplex PCR assay. The source is immuneACCESS, and TCRdb retained only in-frame sequences with V and J called. Part of the clones is not carried over; for the studies checked, unresolved V genes explain less than half of this, and the remainder is unexplained. For this sample there are 80,000 or so clones; 80% to 95% appear just once. The top ten clones comprise 1.5% to 2% of the sample. The sequencing used CD4+ or CD8+ T cells sorted from blood, collected in a trial of the OX40 agonist ivuxolimab. These receptors all stem from an adult with an advanced solid tumor such as melanoma, head and neck, liver or kidney cancer.

The chain joins TRBV19 to TRBJ1-2, with D unclear. The CDR3 covers 12 residues. V gave up 5 bases and J gave up 6 bases, with 10 bases separating them. Germline V CDR1 and CDR2: LNHDA, SQIVND (reference sequence). The chain's CDR3 is CASSPRSNGYTF. The CDR3 nucleotides are TGTGCCAGTAGTCCTCGCTCGAATGGCTACACCTTC.

The chain recombines TRBV28 with TRBJ2-7; D may be TRBD2 (6 bases). Germline CDR1 reads MDHEN; CDR2 reads SYDVKM. The CDR3 runs to 15 residues. The V gene lost 3 bases and the J gene lost 3 bases, with 15 bases spanning the gap. In DNA form, the CDR3 reads TGTGCCAGCAGTTTGCACGGGACGGGGGACTACGAGCAGTACTTC. Protein product: CASSLHGTGDYEQYF. Based on the CDR3 plus reference TRBV28 and TRBJ2-7, the full variable domain is DVKVTQSSRYLVKRTGEKVFLECVQDMDHENMFWYRQDPGLGLRLIYFSYDVKMKEKGDIPEGYSVSREKKERFSLILESASTNQTSMYLCASSLHGTGDYEQYFGPGTRLTVT.

This rearrangement joins TRBV5-4 to TRBJ1-4; 7 bases fit TRBD1. V gave up 2 bases and J gave up 10 bases; unmatched junction bases: 8. The CDR3 is 14 residues long. Germline-derived CDR1 and CDR2 are SGHNT and YYREEE (reference sequence). The CDR3 loop reads CASSFQGGSGKLFF. The CDR3, as DNA: TGTGCCAGCAGCTTCCAAGGGGGCAGTGGAAAACTGTTTTTT.

The J gene is TRBJ2-1, the V gene TRBV18; D gene uncertain. Trimming pared 3 bases from V and 7 bases from J, leaving 10 bases between. The germline V gene has CDR1 KGHSH and CDR2 LQKENI. The CDR3 consists of 13 residues. CDR3 protein: CASSPSLLNEQFF. The CDR3 DNA sequence: TGTGCCAGCTCACCCTCCCTCCTAAATGAGCAGTTCTTC. The variable domain in full, with the rest retrieved from reference TRBV18 and TRBJ2-1, is NAGVMQNPRHLVRRRGQEARLRCSPMKGHSHVYWYRQLPEEGLKFMVYLQKENIIDESGMPKERFSAEFPKEGPSILRIQQVVRGDSAAYFCASSPSLLNEQFFGPGTRLTVL.

CDR3 in DNA: TGTGCCAGCAGTTTAGGCCTACGAGGTGCGGCCTACGAGCAGTACTTC. This encodes CASSLGLRGAAYEQYF. V usage is TRBV27 and J usage is TRBJ2-7; no reliable D call. CDR1 is MNHEY and CDR2 is SMNVEV in the germline V gene (reference sequence). CDR3 length: 16 residues. V dropped 2 bases and J dropped 2 bases, with 16 bases sitting between them.

The V gene is TRBV2, the J gene TRBJ1-4, with D unclear. The germline gives CDR1 SNHLY, CDR2 FYNNEI. The CDR3 totals 13 residues. V lost 7 bases and J lost 4, with 10 bases in between. For the CDR3, the DNA is TGTGCCAGCACCCCCCCCGGTAATGAAAAACTGTTTTTT. It is translated as CASTPPGNEKLFF.

The V and J genes are TRBV5-4 and TRBJ2-7; tentatively, D is TRBD1 (6 bases). This CDR3 has 14 amino acids. CDR1 SGHNT and CDR2 YYREEE come from the germline V gene (reference sequence). V was clipped by 3 bases and J by 6 bases, with 16 bases between them. The CDR3 loop is CASSSTGRSGEQYF. The CDR3 region has the DNA TGTGCCAGCAGCTCCACAGGGCGGTCCGGCGAGCAGTACTTC. Looking up the rest from reference TRBV5-4 and TRBJ2-7 gives the full variable domain: ETGVTQSPTHLIKTRGQQVTLRCSSQSGHNTVSWYQQALGQGPQFIFQYYREEENGRGNFPPRFSGLQFPNYSSELNVNALELDDSALYLCASSSTGRSGEQYFGPGTRLTVT.

This sequence joins TRBV6-5 and TRBJ2-7; D ambiguous. The V and J ends lost 7 bases and 4 bases respectively, with 11 bases between them. Germline V lookup: CDR1 MNHEY, CDR2 SVGAGI. The CDR3 runs 12 residues. CDR3: CASNGREYEQYF. The CDR3 coding sequence is TGTGCCAGCAACGGGCGTGAGTACGAGCAGTACTTC.

V is TRBV9 and J is TRBJ2-3, with 10 bases identical to TRBD2. CDR3 length: 16 amino acids. Germline lookup yields CDR1 SGDLS and CDR2 YYNGEE. V lost 2 bases to trimming and J lost 4 bases; unmatched junction nucleotides: 7. The DNA of the CDR3 is TGTGCCAGCAGCGTTGGGACTAGCGTTAACCCAGATACGCAGTATTTT. It codes for CASSVGTSVNPDTQYF.

In this sample, this clone turned up once. This chain connects TRBV5-1 to TRBJ2-5; D gene unclear. V lost 1 base and J 3 bases, leaving 7 bases between the germline ends. This CDR3 spans 13 amino acids. Germline lookup yields CDR1 SGHRS and CDR2 YFSETQ. The CDR3 DNA sequence: TGCGCCAGCAGCTTGTTTGGGGAAGAGACCCAGTACTTC. Its translation: CASSLFGEETQYF.

The table lists this clone with a few counts. The V gene is TRBV4-1, the J gene TRBJ1-1, with D possibly matching TRBD1 (5 bases). Per germline, CDR1 MGHRA and CDR2 YSYEKL. This CDR3 has 16 amino acids. V shed 2 bases and J shed 1 base, with 14 bases lying between them. The CDR3 sequence: CASSQPRDGPNTEAFF. CDR3 DNA sequence: TGCGCCAGCAGCCAACCCCGGGACGGCCCGAACACTGAAGCTTTCTTT.

V usage is TRBV4-3 and J usage is TRBJ2-1; possibly TRBD1 for D (5 bases). Germline V lookup: CDR1 LGHNA, CDR2 YSLEER. The CDR3 loop spans 15 amino acids. V was trimmed by 0 bases and J by 4 bases, leaving 10 bases between them. The CDR3 region is CASSQDQGQYNEQFF. DNA of the CDR3: TGCGCCAGCAGCCAAGACCAGGGTCAGTACAATGAGCAGTTCTTC.

This chain links TRBV5-4 with TRBJ2-7; perhaps TRBD2 as D (5 bases). CDR1 is SGHNT, CDR2 YYREEE, per germline (reference sequence). V lost 0 bases to trimming and J lost 3 bases, with 13 bases between them. CDR3 size: 15 residues. The CDR3 DNA follows: TGTGCCAGCAGCTTGGGGACTGAACCACTCTACGAGCAGTACTTC. It encodes CASSLGTEPLYEQYF.

The chain carries TRBV11-3 and TRBJ1-2, with a possible D match to TRBD1 (5 bases). The CDR3 extends over 14 amino acids. With 3 bases removed from V and 2 bases from J, the gap between germline ends came to 10 bases. Germline CDR1 is SGHNT and CDR2 is YENEEA. The CDR3 spells CASSFGRENYGYTF. As DNA, the CDR3 is TGTGCCAGCAGCTTCGGCAGGGAAAACTATGGCTACACCTTC.

V is TRBV18 and J is TRBJ1-2, with 7 bases aligning to TRBD1. V was pared by 3 bases and J by 8 bases, with 6 bases of the junction left unmatched. There are 13 residues in the CDR3. Germline lookup yields CDR1 KGHSH and CDR2 LQKENI. Here the CDR3 reads CASSPDRVWGYTF. In nucleotides, the CDR3 is TGTGCCAGCTCACCTGACAGGGTTTGGGGCTACACCTTC.

The genes are TRBV6-6 and TRBJ1-3; possible D gene TRBD1, 5 bases. Germline V gives CDR1 MNHNY, CDR2 SVGAGI (reference sequence). Trimming removed 7 bases from V and 2 bases from J, with 15 bases in between. The length of the CDR3 is 15 residues. The CDR3 nucleotides are TGTGCCAGCACCCATGGGGGGACTACTGGAAACACCATATATTTT. Protein sequence: CASTHGGTTGNTIYF.

The CDR3 nucleotides read TGCAGCGCCAGCGGGGGGCGGGAGACCCAGTACTTC. As protein: CSASGGRETQYF. The V call is TRBV29-1, the J call TRBJ2-5, with TRBD2 identical over 9 bases. V shed 7 bases and J 5 bases; nucleotides not matched to a gene: 5. This CDR3 has 12 residues. Germline V gives CDR1 SQVTM, CDR2 ANQGSEA.

The chain couples TRBV9 to TRBJ1-2; no clear D gene. The germline V gene encodes CDR1 SGDLS and CDR2 YYNGEE. Trimming shortened V by 0 bases and J by 6 bases, and 6 bases separated the two germline ends. The CDR3 length is 12 residues. In DNA form, the CDR3 reads TGTGCCAGCAGCGTAGACACAAATGGCTACACCTTC. This gives the protein CASSVDTNGYTF.

The chain joins TRBV7-2 to TRBJ2-3, with 9 bases lining up with TRBD2. With 7 bases clipped from V and 1 base from J, the junction kept 3 bases outside the gene matches. This CDR3 has 14 amino acids. Germline CDR1 is SGHTA and CDR2 is FQGNSA. CDR3 nucleotide sequence: TGTGCCAGCACCAGGACTAGCGGCACAGATACGCAGTATTTT. It yields the protein CASTRTSGTDTQYF.

The rearrangement uses TRBV11-2 and TRBJ2-5; D is tentatively TRBD1 or TRBD2 (5 bases each). The CDR3 loop spans 13 amino acids. Germline V gene lookup returns CDR1 SGHAT and CDR2 FQNNGV. The V and J ends lost 3 bases and 3 bases respectively, with 8 bases between them. The CDR3 sequence: CASSFQGEETQYF. Written as DNA, the CDR3 is TGTGCCAGCAGCTTCCAGGGAGAAGAGACCCAGTACTTC.

The chain recombines TRBV2 with TRBJ2-3; D is undetermined. V lost 1 base to trimming and J lost 7 bases, with 9 bases between them. This CDR3 has 13 residues. In germline, CDR1 is SNHLY, CDR2 FYNNEI. The DNA of the CDR3 is TGTGCCAGCAGTGAAGAGGTGGGAAATACGCAGTATTTT. Its translation: CASSEEVGNTQYF.

J is TRBJ1-4 and V is TRBV19; D is possibly TRBD1 (6 bases). Germline assignment: CDR1 LNHDA and CDR2 SQIVND (reference sequence). Trimming pared 8 bases from V and 10 bases from J, leaving 23 bases between. The CDR3 covers 15 residues. CDR3 sequence: CASLSVRGITRKLFF. For the CDR3, the DNA is TGTGCCAGTCTTTCTGTCAGGGGCATTACAAGAAAACTGTTTTTT.

DNA of the CDR3: TGTGCCAGCAGCTTCAGGGGCCGGGGCAATCAGCCCCAGCATTTT. Protein: CASSFRGRGNQPQHF. The chain combines TRBV5-8 with TRBJ1-5, with a tentative D call TRBD1 (6 bases). Deletions cut 2 bases from V and 2 bases from J, with 11 bases between. The germline gives CDR1 SGHTS, CDR2 YDEGEE. There are 15 residues in the CDR3.

CDR3 nucleotides: TGTGCCAGTAGGGCCGCCGGGGGCGGCTACGAGCAGTACTTC. Its translation is CASRAAGGGYEQYF. The rearrangement uses TRBV19 and TRBJ2-7; D tentatively reads TRBD1 or TRBD2 (6 bases each). V lost 6 bases, J lost 3 bases, and 15 bases lay in between. Germline loops: CDR1 LNHDA, CDR2 SQIVND (reference sequence). CDR3 size: 14 residues.

The V gene is TRBV6-6, the J gene TRBJ2-2; 8 bases line up with TRBD1. This CDR3 contains 16 residues. The ends lost 2 bases at V and 1 base at J; junction bases unmatched: 3. The germline V gene encodes CDR1 MNHNY and CDR2 SVGAGI (reference sequence). In nucleotides, the CDR3 is TGTGCCAGCAGTTACCTGGGACAGGAGAACACCGGGGAGCTGTTTTTT. Translated, it gives CASSYLGQENTGELFF.

V gene TRBV7-2 combines with J gene TRBJ1-5; D not resolved. The germline V gene encodes CDR1 SGHTA and CDR2 FQGNSA. V lost 1 base and J lost 2, with 6 bases in between. The length of the CDR3 is 14 residues. The CDR3 protein is CASSLGSGNQPQHF. In nucleotides, the CDR3 is TGTGCCAGCAGCTTAGGTTCGGGCAATCAGCCCCAGCATTTT.

The rearrangement links TRBV7-3 to TRBJ2-7; TRBD2 might be the D (5 bases). CDR3 length: 14 amino acids. Germline CDR1 SGHTA, CDR2 FQGTGA. With 5 bases removed from V and 0 bases from J, the gap between germline ends came to 11 bases. The CDR3 DNA follows: TGTGCCAGCAGCGAAAGAGGGAGCTCCTACGAGCAGTACTTC. It translates to CASSERGSSYEQYF.

This clone was detected only once. The chain employs TRBV28 and TRBJ1-1; D unresolved. V was shortened by 4 bases and J by 12 bases, with 15 bases between the two germline ends. This CDR3 has 12 residues. Germline values: CDR1 MDHEN, CDR2 SYDVKM. Here the CDR3 reads CASSSSPPFPFF. The CDR3 DNA follows: TGTGCCAGCAGTTCCTCTCCACCGTTCCCTTTCTTT.

V is TRBV4-3 and J is TRBJ2-5; D unresolved. V dropped 4 bases and J dropped 2 bases, with 14 bases sitting between them. This CDR3 has 15 residues. CDR1 is LGHNA and CDR2 is YSLEER in the germline V gene. This CDR3 is CASSRVRSPQETQYF. DNA for the CDR3: TGCGCCAGCAGCCGAGTAAGGAGTCCACAAGAGACCCAGTACTTC.